The 11 T cell receptor beta chains presented below share a single source sample, sequenced in a study of OX40 agonist ivuxolimab in advanced cancers. The assay was immunoSEQ multiplex PCR, and TCRdb's table has in-frame clones only and misses some. The sample contains fewer than 90,000 clones, about 85% of which appear only once. Sequencing used CD4+ or CD8+ T cells sorted from blood, obtained in a trial of the OX40 agonist ivuxolimab. The receptors were sampled from an adult with an advanced solid tumor such as melanoma, head and neck, liver or kidney cancer.

The rearrangement joins TRBV11-2 to TRBJ2-2; D remains unclear. The CDR3 runs to 15 residues. V was pared by 5 bases and J by 1 base, with 11 bases between. Germline lookup yields CDR1 SGHAT and CDR2 FQNNGV. CDR3 bases: TGTGCCAGCAGCCTTCAGAATCTGAACACCGGGGAGCTGTTTTTT. Amino acids: CASSLQNLNTGELFF.

V usage is TRBV5-6 and J usage is TRBJ1-2; TRBD1 is a possible D gene (6 bases). CDR1 and CDR2 (germline): SGHDT, YYEEEE. CDR3 length: 14 residues. The CDR3 is CASSLVQGLDGYTF. CDR3 nucleotide sequence: TGTGCTTCTTCGCTTGTTCAGGGGCTGGACGGCTACACCTTC.

The chain combines TRBV18 with TRBJ1-2; 8 bases match TRBD1. Germline lookup yields CDR1 KGHSH and CDR2 LQKENI. The CDR3 covers 13 residues. With V trimmed by 2 bases and J by 7 bases, 3 bases remained unmatched. In DNA, the CDR3 is TGTGCCAGCTCACCAGGGACAGGTCTTGGCTACACCTTC. This encodes CASSPGTGLGYTF.

The gene calls are TRBV21-1 and TRBJ1-5. TRBV21-1 is tagged as a pseudogene. The CDR3 consists of 9 residues. For the CDR3, the DNA is TGTGCCAGAAGTCAGCCCCAGCATTTT. Translation gives CARSQPQHF.

This clone was seen a handful of times. Other DNA sequences from this sample encode an identical CDR3 as well. This rearrangement joins TRBV6-5 to TRBJ2-5; TRBD1 agrees at 7 bases. The length of the CDR3 is 13 residues. The germline gives CDR1 MNHEY, CDR2 SVGAGI. V shed 5 bases, J shed 5 bases, and the junction held 5 bases outside the gene matches. CDR3 sequence reads: CASSPDRVETQYF. The CDR3 nucleotides read TGTGCCAGCAGTCCAGACAGGGTGGAGACCCAGTACTTC.

This chain uses TRBV5-1 with TRBJ2-5, with TRBD2 matching over 10 bases. J gave up 5 bases and V 2 bases, and 6 bases lay outside the gene matches. The CDR3 length is 15 residues. The V gene's germline CDR1 is SGHRS and CDR2 YFSETQ. CDR3 nucleotide sequence: TGCGCCAGCAGCTTAATAGCGGGGGGCCGGGAGACCCAGTACTTC. Translated: CASSLIAGGRETQYF.

This chain joins TRBV5-8 and TRBJ1-4; maybe TRBD1 (6 bases). This CDR3 contains 13 residues. Germline CDR1 reads SGHTS; CDR2 reads YDEGEE. Trimming took off 4 bases at V and 10 bases at J, with 14 bases between the two ends. The CDR3 sequence is CASSPHRARKLFF. CDR3 coding DNA: TGTGCCAGCAGCCCCCACAGGGCTCGAAAACTGTTTTTT. Complete variable domain (other parts from reference TRBV5-8 and TRBJ1-4): EAGVTQSPTHLIKTRGQQATLRCSPISGHTSVYWYQQALGLGLQFLLWYDEGEERNRGNFPPRFSGRQFPNYSSELNVNALELEDSALYLCASSPHRARKLFFGSGTQLSVL.

J is TRBJ2-1 and V is TRBV12-5; TRBD2 matches 13 bases. The CDR3 consists of 15 residues. The germline V gene has CDR1 LGHNT and CDR2 FRNRAP. With V trimmed by 3 bases and J by 7 bases, 3 bases remained unmatched. In DNA, the CDR3 is TGTGCTAGTGGTTTAAAGACTAGCGGGAGGAATGAGCAGTTCTTC. Encoded protein: CASGLKTSGRNEQFF.

V and J are TRBV6-1 and TRBJ1-5; D gene uncertain. Germline CDR1 MNHNS, CDR2 SASEGT. The CDR3 totals 14 residues. V was clipped by 6 bases and J by 0 bases, with 9 bases between them. The CDR3 here is CASRETVSNQPQHF. In DNA, the CDR3 is TGTGCCAGCAGAGAAACAGTTAGCAATCAGCCCCAGCATTTT.

V gene TRBV2 combines with J gene TRBJ2-1; D is undetermined. The germline CDR1 and CDR2 sequences are SNHLY and FYNNEI. This CDR3 spans 11 amino acids. V was shortened by 3 bases and J by 7 bases, with 4 bases between the two germline ends. The CDR3 loop reads CASSERNEQFF. In DNA, the CDR3 is TGTGCCAGCAGTGAGCGGAATGAGCAGTTCTTC. Together with reference TRBV2 and TRBJ2-1, the CDR3 gives the full variable domain: EPEVTQTPSHQVTQMGQEVILRCVPISNHLYFYWYRQILGQKVEFLVSFYNNEISEKSEIFDDQFSVERPDGSNFTLKIRSTKLEDSAMYFCASSERNEQFFGPGTRLTVL.

V is TRBV28 and J is TRBJ1-4; possible D gene TRBD1, 6 bases. Germline loops: CDR1 MDHEN, CDR2 SYDVKM. Trimming removed 8 bases at V and 5 bases at J, with 27 bases between. The CDR3 is 18 amino acids. CDR3 coding DNA: TGTGCCAGCCCCCCCACGACAGGCCAAGGGGGGGAAAATGAAAAACTGTTTTTT. It codes for CASPPTTGQGGENEKLFF.